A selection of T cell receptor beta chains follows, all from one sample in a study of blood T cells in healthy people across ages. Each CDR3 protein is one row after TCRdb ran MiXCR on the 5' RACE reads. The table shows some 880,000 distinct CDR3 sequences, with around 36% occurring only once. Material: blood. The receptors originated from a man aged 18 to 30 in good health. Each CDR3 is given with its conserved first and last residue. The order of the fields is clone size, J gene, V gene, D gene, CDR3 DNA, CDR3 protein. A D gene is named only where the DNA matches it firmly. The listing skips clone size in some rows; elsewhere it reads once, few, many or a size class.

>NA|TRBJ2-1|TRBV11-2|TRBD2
TGTGCCAGCAGCTTAGATCGGGAATGGGGACTAGGAGTCCATGAGCAGTTCTTC
CASSLDREWGLGVHEQFF
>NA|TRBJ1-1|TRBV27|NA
TGTGCCAGCAGTTTTGGTGTTCGGGCTTTCTTT
CASSFGVRAFF
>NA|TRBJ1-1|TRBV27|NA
TGTGCCAGCAGTTTAGAGGGACGGATGAACACTGAAGCTTTCTTT
CASSLEGRMNTEAFF
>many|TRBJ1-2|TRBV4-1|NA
TGCGCCAGCACCGCTATAATGGGGCCCAAAGAAGAGGGCGGCTACACCTTC
CASTAIMGPKEEGGYTF
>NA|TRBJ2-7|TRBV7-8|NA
TGTGCCAGCAACTATGGACAGTTTCGGAGCGATACCTACGAGCAGTACTTC
CASNYGQFRSDTYEQYF
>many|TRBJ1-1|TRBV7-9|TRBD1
TGTGCCAGCAGACGCCGGGACAGGGTAGGGCATTTTTCTGAAGCTTTCTTT
CASRRRDRVGHFSEAFF
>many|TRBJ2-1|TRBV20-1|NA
TGCAGTCCTAGGGACGGGTCCTACAATGAGCAGTTCTTC
CSPRDGSYNEQFF
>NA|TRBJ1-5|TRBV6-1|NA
TGTGCCAGCAGTGAACGGGTTGGACAGCCCCAGCATTTT
CASSERVGQPQHF
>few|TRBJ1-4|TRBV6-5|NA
TGTGCCAGCAGTTCGGTAGGAAAACTGTTTTTT
CASSSVGKLFF
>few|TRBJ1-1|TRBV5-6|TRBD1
TGTGCCAGCAGCCGAGCTACAGGGGACACTGAAGCTTTCTTT
CASSRATGDTEAFF
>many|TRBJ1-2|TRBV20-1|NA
TGCAGTGCTAGAGGAGAGGGTATTAACTATGGCTACACCTTC
CSARGEGINYGYTF
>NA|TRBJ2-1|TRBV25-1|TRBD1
TGTGCCAGCAGTCCTATCGGACAGGGGCAGTTCTTC
CASSPIGQGQFF
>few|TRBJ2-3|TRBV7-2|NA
TGTGCCAGCAGACCCAGTAGGGGTCAGGAGTATTTT
CASRPSRGQEYF